Described below is a single T cell receptor beta chain sequence and its context. What it binds is unknown. The sample belongs to a study of T cell responses to AZD1222 COVID-19 vaccine. Background on the study: Pooling of second doses given at about 4 or about 12 weeks was done. Notes on the study in general: Just six people given AZD1222 tested seropositive at baseline. Scientists sampled the repertoires only once the peak T cell response had passed. Along spike, vaccine-associated CD4 TCRs were found throughout, with dominance at 160-218 and 743-854.

The V gene's germline CDR1 is LGHNT and CDR2 FRNRAP. V lost 8 bases, J lost 1 base, and 3 bases stayed unmatched. This CDR3 comprises 13 residues. The method was immunoSEQ multiplex PCR; TCRdb's version includes in-frame clones alone and lacks a portion of them. The data contain roughly 60,000 clones, roughly 88% of them singletons. The material was peripheral blood, obtained on day 0 of AZD1222 vaccination. V and J are TRBV12-5 and TRBJ1-1; 8 nucleotides align to TRBD1. The sequence derives from an adult in good health. The CDR3 loop is CASSDRGNTEAFF. The CDR3 nucleotides are TGTGCTAGTTCCGACAGGGGGAACACTGAAGCTTTCTTT.